This is a list of T cell receptor beta chains from one sample in a study of shared clonotypes between healthy human individuals. Repertoires were generated with immunoSEQ multiplex PCR, while TCRdb's copy carries only in-frame clones and drops some. The sample contains around 2.1 million clones, 85% to 95% of which appear only once. The material sequenced was naive CD8+ T cells from PBMCs. These TCRs come from a man younger than 35 in good health. Some clones in this sample may be carry-over from other donors' samples. The CDR3 runs from the conserved cysteine through the conserved F or W. Fields, in order: clone size, J gene, D gene, V gene, CDR3 DNA, CDR3 protein. D genes are given only for firm matches. The listing skips clone size in some rows; elsewhere it reads once, few, many or a size class.

.	TRBJ2-1	.	TRBV27	TGTGCCAGCAGTTTGGGGAGCTACAATGAGCAGTTCTTC	CASSLGSYNEQFF
.	TRBJ2-6	.	TRBV6-1	TGTGCCAGTAGTGGTCCCCTTATGGGGGACCAGCACGGGGCCAACGTCCTGACTTTC	CASSGPLMGDQHGANVLTF
.	TRBJ2-2	TRBD2	TRBV4-2	TGTGCCAGCAGCCCTGGCCGTGCGGGGGGCCCCGGGGAGCTGTTTTTT	CASSPGRAGGPGELFF
.	TRBJ2-7	TRBD1	TRBV7-2	TGTGCCAGCAGCCTCGGACAGGGGGTGGACGAGCAGTACTTC	CASSLGQGVDEQYF
few	TRBJ2-1	.	TRBV27	TGTGCCAGCAGTGGCAGGCCGCACAATGAGCAGTTCTTC	CASSGRPHNEQFF
.	TRBJ2-1	.	TRBV9	TGTGCCAGCAGCGTTGATAGGGGGAGTGAGCAGTTCTTC	CASSVDRGSEQFF
.	TRBJ2-1	TRBD1	TRBV27	TGTGCCAGCAGTACTACAGGGGGCTTCAACAATGAGCAGTTCTTC	CASSTTGGFNNEQFF
.	TRBJ2-7	TRBD2	TRBV27	TGTGCCAGCAGTTTTAGCGGGAGGGCCGCCCGGGAGCAGTACTTC	CASSFSGRAAREQYF
.	TRBJ1-5	.	TRBV19	TGTGCCAGTAGTATGTTGGGAGCAAAGGGGAATCAGCCCCAGCATTTT	CASSMLGAKGNQPQHF
.	TRBJ2-1	TRBD2	TRBV11-1	TGTGCCAGCAGCTTAGCCCACGCTAGCGGGAGGGCCGATGAGCAGTTCTTC	CASSLAHASGRADEQFF
few	TRBJ2-7	.	TRBV6-1	TGTGCCACCACGGGACGCAGCCTGGGGGAGCAGTACTTC	CATTGRSLGEQYF
once	TRBJ2-2	TRBD1	TRBV10-3	TGTGCCATCAGCCCAGGGACAGGGGTAGTTGCCGGGGAGCTGTTTTTT	CAISPGTGVVAGELFF
.	TRBJ2-7	.	TRBV19	TGTGCCAGTAGTACCACCCTCTGGGGGGAGAGCTACGAGCAGTACTTC	CASSTTLWGESYEQYF
.	TRBJ2-1	TRBD2	TRBV5-6	TGTGCCAGCAGCTCGGGACTAGCGGGAGCCTACAATGAGCAGTTCTTC	CASSSGLAGAYNEQFF
.	TRBJ1-2	.	TRBV27	TGTGCCAGCAGCCCCTCCCCACCACGCTATGGCTACACCTTC	CASSPSPPRYGYTF
.	TRBJ1-1	.	TRBV7-9	TGTGCCAGCAGCCGCCGGGGGGGTACTGAAGCTTTCTTT	CASSRRGGTEAFF
.	TRBJ2-1	TRBD2	TRBV7-9	TGTGCCAGCAGCTTAGCGCTAGCGGGTGTGAGGAACAATGAGCAGTTCTTC	CASSLALAGVRNNEQFF
.	TRBJ2-7	.	TRBV7-9	TGTGCCAGCAGCTTAGGGGCGGGATACGAGCAGTACTTC	CASSLGAGYEQYF
.	TRBJ1-1	.	TRBV6-1	TGTGCCAGCAGTGAAGGGGGGACTGAAGCTTTCTTT	CASSEGGTEAFF
once	TRBJ2-3	.	TRBV28	TGTGCCAGCCGTTATTCAGATACGCAGTATTTT	CASRYSDTQYF
.	TRBJ1-2	.	TRBV4-1	TGCGCCAGCAGCCAAGTGACCGGGGGGGGATCGGGATATGGCTACACCTTC	CASSQVTGGGSGYGYTF
.	TRBJ1-4	.	TRBV4-1	TGCGCCAGCAGCCAAGGAGGGAGGGAACTGTTTTTT	CASSQGGRELFF
.	TRBJ2-7	TRBD1	TRBV27	TGTGCCAGCAGTCTACGACAGGGAGTATTCTACGAGCAGTACTTC	CASSLRQGVFYEQYF
few	TRBJ1-5	.	TRBV28	TGTGCCAGCAGTTTGGGGGTCGGTCAGCCCCAGCATTTT	CASSLGVGQPQHF
.	TRBJ1-1	TRBD1	TRBV2	TGTGCCAGCAGTGAAATTCATCCAGGGGGCGGGTTAGCTGAAGCTTTCTTT	CASSEIHPGGGLAEAFF
.	TRBJ2-1	.	TRBV5-4	TGTGCCAGCAGCCCCCGACCGGTAGCCTATGAGCAGTTCTTC	CASSPRPVAYEQFF
.	TRBJ2-1	.	TRBV5-1	TGCGCCAGCAGCTTGGGTCGTGGGAATGAGCAGTTCTTC	CASSLGRGNEQFF
.	TRBJ2-3	.	TRBV7-3	TGTGCCAGCAGCTTAACCCCCGGCGGGGATTTGGGTTTGGATACGCAGTATTTT	CASSLTPGGDLGLDTQYF
.	TRBJ2-7	.	TRBV9	TGTGCCAGCAGCGTAGGCGGGCCCTACGAGCAGTACTTC	CASSVGGPYEQYF
.	TRBJ2-1	.	TRBV7-3	TGTGCCAGCAGCCCCGACGGCTACAATGAGCAGTTCTTC	CASSPDGYNEQFF
.	TRBJ2-1	.	TRBV9	TGTGCCAGCAGCGACGGGATTACCAATGAGCAGTTCTTC	CASSDGITNEQFF
.	TRBJ2-7	.	TRBV2	TGTGCCAGCAGTGGGGACACGTTACCCACCTACGAGCAGTACTTC	CASSGDTLPTYEQYF
.	TRBJ2-7	.	TRBV2	TGTGCCAGCAGAGACCTCACGGGAGCGTGGGAGCAGTACTTC	CASRDLTGAWEQYF
.	TRBJ2-7	TRBD2	TRBV18	TGTGCCAGCTCACCCGGGACTATGTACGAGCAGTACTTC	CASSPGTMYEQYF
.	TRBJ2-1	.	TRBV4-1	TGCGCCAGCAGCCAAAGGGGGGCCCTGGGATACAATGAGCAGTTCTTC	CASSQRGALGYNEQFF
.	TRBJ1-3	.	TRBV21-1	TGTGCCAGCAGCAAAGGCCCACCCGAGGGGAGCCGATTCTCTGGAAACACCATATATTTT	CASSKGPPEGSRFSGNTIYF
.	TRBJ1-1	.	TRBV14	TGTGCCAGCAGTCAGACCGAGAACACTGAAGCTTTCTTT	CASSQTENTEAFF
.	TRBJ2-7	.	TRBV7-9	TGTGCCAGCAGCGGTGGATATGTCGAGCAGTACTTC	CASSGGYVEQYF
.	TRBJ2-1	.	TRBV5-4	TGTGCCAGCAGCTCGGAAGGGGAGCCCGGAGGAGAGCAGTTCTTC	CASSSEGEPGGEQFF
.	TRBJ2-7	.	TRBV27	TGTGCCAGCAGTTTAACGGGCTACGAGCAGTACTTC	CASSLTGYEQYF
.	TRBJ1-1	.	TRBV7-3	TGTGCCAGCAGCTTAACCCGGCAGGGGAAGACTGAAGCTTTCTTT	CASSLTRQGKTEAFF
.	TRBJ2-7	.	TRBV7-8	TGTGCCAGCAGCTTCTACAGAGACCTTATCTACGAGCAGTACTTC	CASSFYRDLIYEQYF
.	TRBJ1-1	.	TRBV6-1	TGTGCCAGCAGTGACTACAGCCTGAACACTGAAGCTTTCTTT	CASSDYSLNTEAFF
.	TRBJ1-5	.	TRBV19	TGTGCCAGTAGCCTCCTGGGGTTTTCCAATCAGCCCCAGCATTTT	CASSLLGFSNQPQHF
.	TRBJ2-7	TRBD1	TRBV19	TGTGCCAGTAGTATAATCGGACAGGGGTACGAGCAGTACTTC	CASSIIGQGYEQYF
.	TRBJ2-7	.	TRBV6-5	TGTGCCAGCAGTTACGGGAGGCAGAGGAAGTACGAGCAGTACTTC	CASSYGRQRKYEQYF
.	TRBJ2-1	TRBD2	TRBV18	TGTGCCAGCTCGTCGGGACTAGCGGGACGTGAGCAGTTCTTC	CASSSGLAGREQFF
.	TRBJ2-3	.	TRBV15	TGTGCCACAGCGGAAACAGGGCTAGCGAGAGGAACAGATACGCAGTATTTT	CATAETGLARGTDTQYF
.	TRBJ1-2	.	TRBV29-1	TGCAGCGTTGTGTTGGCAGGACGCTATGGCTACACCTTC	CSVVLAGRYGYTF
.	TRBJ2-5	.	TRBV5-1	TGCGCCAGCGGCTATGGGATGCAAGAGACCCAGTACTTC	CASGYGMQETQYF
.	TRBJ2-1	.	TRBV7-9	TGTGCCAGCAGCTTTACTGGACCCAATGAGCAGTTCTTC	CASSFTGPNEQFF
.	TRBJ2-1	TRBD2	TRBV18	TGTGCCAGCTCACTACTAGCGGGAGAGAAGGATGAGCAGTTCTTC	CASSLLAGEKDEQFF
.	TRBJ2-7	TRBD2	TRBV27	TGTGCCAGCAGTCTCCAGACTAGCGGGACGATATACTACGAGCAGTACTTC	CASSLQTSGTIYYEQYF